The 23 T cell receptor beta chains given below trace back to one sample, sequenced in a study of immune cell composition in non-small cell lung cancer (TCRdb year 2017). The library relied on the immunoSEQ multiplex PCR assay. Drawn from immuneACCESS, this table holds only the in-frame rearrangements with V and J called that TCRdb kept. Clones are partly lost; checked studies trace under half to an unresolved V gene and leave the rest unexplained. For this sample the table gives over 5,500 clones, of which roughly 78% were detected only once. The biggest ten clones account for less than 9.5% of the sample. Sequenced sample: lung tumor tissue. The receptors here all came from a human donor with non-small cell lung cancer.

The rearrangement uses TRBV5-1 and TRBJ1-2; D may be TRBD1 (6 bases). This CDR3 is 16 amino acids long. Trimming took 0 bases from V and 3 from J, leaving 15 bases between them. Germline V CDR1 and CDR2: SGHRS, YFSETQ. CDR3 region: CASSLAGGALDYGYTF. CDR3 nucleotides: TGCGCCAGCAGCTTGGCCGGGGGGGCGTTGGACTATGGCTACACCTTC.

The rearrangement joins TRBV6-6 to TRBJ2-1, with a possible D match to TRBD1 (6 bases). V lost 8 bases, J lost 2 bases, and 7 bases lay in between. The germline V gene encodes CDR1 MNHNY and CDR2 SVGAGI (reference sequence). The length of the CDR3 is 12 residues. For the CDR3, the DNA is TGTGCCAGCCAGGGGCCCTACAATGAGCAGTTCTTC. Its translation is CASQGPYNEQFF.

CDR3 DNA sequence: TGCGCCAGCAGCTCCATCGCGGAGACCCAGTACTTC. It specifies CASSSIAETQYF. The chain combines TRBV5-1 with TRBJ2-5; D not resolved. Trimming stripped 3 bases from V and 5 bases from J, with 8 bases between. CDR3 length: 12 residues. CDR1 is SGHRS and CDR2 is YFSETQ in the germline V gene.

The chain has TRBV5-4 and TRBJ2-3; TRBD2 aligns across 13 bases. The germline V gene has CDR1 SGHNT and CDR2 YYREEE (reference sequence). Losses at the gene ends were 0 bases for V and 2 bases for J; bases not matched to a gene: 6. This CDR3 is 18 amino acids long. The CDR3 DNA is TGTGCCAGCAGCTTGGAAGGGGGACTAGCGGGGATCACAGATACGCAGTATTTT. This codes for CASSLEGGLAGITDTQYF.

The J gene is TRBJ1-1, the V gene TRBV5-1; D is ambiguous. Per the germline V gene, CDR1 is SGHRS and CDR2 is YFSETQ. Trimming left V 4 bases short and J 2 bases short, with 12 bases between. The CDR3 has 14 amino acids. CDR3 DNA: TGCGCCAGCAGCCTATCGGGGAGAAACACTGAAGCTTTCTTT. It is translated as CASSLSGRNTEAFF.

CDR3 DNA sequence: TGTGCCAGCAGCTTACTAGGCACAGATACGCAGTATTTT. It codes for CASSLLGTDTQYF. The rearrangement links TRBV11-3 to TRBJ2-3; the D is unclear. The CDR3 has 13 amino acids. Looked up from germline, CDR1 is SGHNT and CDR2 is YENEEA. The germline V and J ends were trimmed by 2 bases and 1 base, with 4 bases remaining between them.

This chain uses TRBV10-3 with TRBJ1-5; a weak D match, TRBD1 (5 bases). V lost 0 bases, J lost 4 bases, and 7 bases lay in between. CDR3 length: 14 amino acids. Germline loops: CDR1 ENHRY, CDR2 SYGVKD. CDR3 protein: CAISESKGNQPQHF. The CDR3 region has the DNA TGTGCCATCAGTGAGTCGAAGGGGAATCAGCCCCAGCATTTT.

The chain uses TRBV10-3 and TRBJ1-1, with 8 bases identical to TRBD1. CDR3 length equals 16 residues. J lost 5 bases, V lost 3 bases, and 11 bases had no gene match. CDR1 and CDR2 from the germline V gene are ENHRY and SYGVKD. DNA of the CDR3: TGTGCCATCAGTGAAATGGACAGGGCCCCCCGTACTGAAGCTTTCTTT. It is translated as CAISEMDRAPRTEAFF.

The gene calls are TRBV25-1 and TRBJ1-2, with TRBD1 as a possible D gene (5 bases). Germline V CDR1 and CDR2: MGHDK, SYGVNS. The CDR3 has 14 residues. Trimming pared 3 bases from V and 4 bases from J, leaving 12 bases between. This chain's CDR3 is CASSDAQEIYGYTF. The DNA for the CDR3 is TGTGCCAGCAGTGACGCACAGGAGATCTATGGCTACACCTTC.

The chain links TRBV10-1 to TRBJ1-1, with TRBD1 matching 11 bases. The CDR3 is 13 residues long. Germline V gene lookup returns CDR1 WNHNN and CDR2 SYGVQD (reference sequence). Unmatched junction bases numbered 2, after V lost 0 bases and J lost 11 bases. In nucleotides, the CDR3 is TGCGCCAGCAGTGAGTCGGACAGGGGGCTTGCTTTCTTT. Translation: CASSESDRGLAFF.

The V and J genes are TRBV7-3 and TRBJ2-5, with 15 bases identical to TRBD2. CDR1 and CDR2 from the germline V gene are SGHTA and FQGTGA. The ends lost 2 bases at V and 5 bases at J; junction bases unmatched: 6. The CDR3 is 17 amino acids. The CDR3, as DNA: TGTGCCAGCAGCTTAGGACTAGCGGGGGGGATGAGCGAGACCCAGTACTTC. Translation: CASSLGLAGGMSETQYF.

The chain recombines TRBV9 with TRBJ2-7; the match to TRBD1 covers 7 bases. J lost 4 bases, V lost 1 base, and 8 bases had no gene match. CDR1 and CDR2 from the germline V gene are SGDLS and YYNGEE. This CDR3 comprises 15 residues. This CDR3 is CASSVIPDRPYEQYF. Written as DNA, the CDR3 is TGTGCCAGCAGCGTAATTCCGGACAGGCCTTACGAGCAGTACTTC.

The chain links TRBV6-1 to TRBJ2-1, with 9 bases identical to TRBD1. V lost 6 bases, J lost 4 bases, and 7 bases stayed unmatched. CDR1 MNHNS and CDR2 SASEGT come from the germline V gene. This CDR3 region has 15 residues. The CDR3 region is CASSFDRGGYNEQFF. CDR3 bases: TGTGCCAGCAGCTTTGACAGGGGGGGATACAATGAGCAGTTCTTC.

The genes are TRBV5-1 and TRBJ1-2; 8 positions agree with TRBD1. J lost 0 bases, V lost 4 bases, and 8 bases had no gene match. In germline, CDR1 is SGHRS, CDR2 YFSETQ. The CDR3 contains 16 residues. The CDR3 loop reads CASSPGQATANYGYTF. Here the CDR3 DNA reads TGCGCCAGCAGCCCGGGACAGGCCACCGCTAACTATGGCTACACCTTC.

This chain joins TRBV28 and TRBJ1-1; D is unclear. The V end was cut by 1 base, the J end by 4 bases, with 7 bases between. The CDR3 consists of 13 residues. Germline assignment: CDR1 MDHEN and CDR2 SYDVKM. Here the CDR3 reads CASSLLQVTEAFF. For the CDR3, the DNA is TGTGCCAGCAGTTTATTGCAGGTCACTGAAGCTTTCTTT.

CDR3 coding DNA: TGTGCCTGCTCCCAGGGGGACAGGGGCGAGCAGTACTTC. This translates into CACSQGDRGEQYF. The chain employs TRBV30 and TRBJ2-7; 10 bases agree with TRBD1. The CDR3 consists of 13 residues. The V gene end was trimmed by 6 bases and the J gene end by 6 bases; junction bases not matched to a gene: 8. Germline V gene data show CDR1 as GTSNPN and CDR2 as SVGIG (reference sequence).

The V gene is TRBV7-3, the J gene TRBJ2-7, with 11 nucleotides matching TRBD2. V was clipped by 3 bases and J by 6 bases; unmatched bases: 1. This CDR3 region has 13 residues. Germline V gene sequence: CDR1 SGHTA, CDR2 FQGTGA. The CDR3 is CASSLGLAAEQYF. The CDR3 nucleotides are TGTGCCAGCAGCTTGGGACTAGCGGCCGAGCAGTACTTC.

This rearrangement joins TRBV5-6 to TRBJ2-5; D is ambiguous. Between the trimmed V and J ends, which lost 0 bases and 2 bases, there was a span of 5 bases. The CDR3 is 13 amino acids. The germline gives CDR1 SGHDT, CDR2 YYEEEE. The CDR3 sequence: CASSLDRQETQYF. Here the CDR3 DNA reads TGTGCCAGCAGCTTGGACAGACAAGAGACCCAGTACTTC.

The table lists this clone with a count of one. V gene TRBV6-6 combines with J gene TRBJ1-4; 8 nucleotides agree with TRBD1. V was pared by 6 bases and J by 0 bases, with 6 bases of the junction left unmatched. The CDR3 sequence is 16 residues long. CDR1 MNHNY and CDR2 SVGAGI come from the germline V gene (reference sequence). CDR3: CASSSRTGTTNEKLFF. DNA of the CDR3: TGTGCCAGCAGCTCCCGGACAGGGACAACTAATGAAAAACTGTTTTTT.

The chain is built from TRBV5-8 and TRBJ1-2; 8 bases map to TRBD1. Germline CDR1 and CDR2: SGHTS and YDEGEE. This CDR3 comprises 16 residues. With V trimmed by 1 base and J by 11 bases, 16 bases remained unmatched. The CDR3: CASSLSPPRQGSMYTF. CDR3 DNA: TGTGCCAGCAGCTTGAGCCCTCCTCGACAGGGGTCCATGTACACCTTC.

A single count supports this clone. This chain links TRBV6-5 with TRBJ2-7; 7 nucleotides align to TRBD2. The germline CDR1 and CDR2 sequences are MNHEY and SVGAGI. V gave up 6 bases and J gave up 5 bases; unmatched junction bases: 10. The CDR3 is 14 residues long. CDR3 nucleotides: TGTGCCAGCAGCACGCGGGGGTTCCCCCACGAGCAGTACTTC. Translating it yields CASSTRGFPHEQYF.

V and J are TRBV6-5 and TRBJ1-2, with 7 bases fitting TRBD1. The V and J ends lost 6 bases and 5 bases, in that order; junction bases with no gene match: 3. CDR1 and CDR2 (germline): MNHEY, SVGAGI. This CDR3 comprises 12 residues. The CDR3 region has the DNA TGTGCCAGCAGGCGGGGACAGTATGGCTACACCTTC. It specifies CASRRGQYGYTF.

This clone qualifies as large. The CDR3 sequence: CASSGPSGGKETQYF. In DNA, the CDR3 is TGTGCCAGCAGTGGGCCTAGCGGGGGGAAAGAGACCCAGTACTTC. The chain joins TRBV2 to TRBJ2-5; 11 bases fit TRBD2. The CDR3 is 15 residues long. Germline values: CDR1 SNHLY, CDR2 FYNNEI. The trim removed 4 bases at V and 3 bases at J, leaving 4 bases unmatched.